Listed below are T cell receptor beta chains from one sample, sequenced in a study of T cell clonotyping in hematopoietic cell transplantation. The data were produced by immunoSEQ multiplex PCR, yet TCRdb's version contains in-frame clones alone and is incomplete. Among roughly 13,000 clones listed, around nine tenths were seen once. The sample in question was PBMCs, obtained 100 days after allogeneic stem cell transplant. The receptor set was obtained from a female patient aged 50-59 years who had an allogeneic stem cell transplant from an unrelated donor, so the T cells may come from the graft donor. Some clones in this sample may be carry-over from other donors' samples. Both conserved end residues are part of each CDR3. The D gene is left open where the match is weak. Not every row has a clone size; where given, it reads once, few, many or a size class.

14 | NA | TRBJ2-1 | NA | TRBV29-1 | TGCAGCGTCCGGAGTGGGGGCTACTACAATGAGCAGTTCTTC | CSVRSGGYYNEQFF
15 | NA | TRBJ2-7 | NA | TRBV27 | TGTGCCAGCAGGCCACGGCACAGGGAGTCCTACGAGCAGTACTTC | CASRPRHRESYEQYF
13 | NA | TRBJ2-1 | once | TRBV27 | TGTGCCAGCTCGTTGCTGGGGGCCCTAGAGCAGTTCTTC | CASSLLGALEQFF
13 | NA | TRBJ2-1 | NA | TRBV6-1 | TGTGCCAGCAGTTTGACTACCTACAATGAGCAGTTCTTC | CASSLTTYNEQFF
15 | TRBD1 | TRBJ1-5 | NA | TRBV28 | TGTGCCAGCAGTGCTCTGACAGGGGGCTATCAGCCCCAGCATTTT | CASSALTGGYQPQHF
15 | NA | TRBJ1-1 | NA | TRBV6-6 | TGTGCCACCAGTGACAGCGGGGACATGAACACTGAAGCTTTCTTT | CATSDSGDMNTEAFF
15 | TRBD2 | TRBJ2-7 | once | TRBV7-2 | TGTGCCAGCAGCTTAGGGGTTAGCGGGAGAACCGAGCAGTACTTC | CASSLGVSGRTEQYF
14 | TRBD2 | TRBJ2-1 | NA | TRBV18 | TGTGCCAGCTCACCAACTAGCGGGAGGAATGAGCAGTTCTTC | CASSPTSGRNEQFF
14 | TRBD1 | TRBJ2-5 | NA | TRBV6-6 | TGTGCCAGCAGCCCATGGACAGGACAAGAGACCCAGTACTTC | CASSPWTGQETQYF
15 | NA | TRBJ1-1 | once | TRBV2 | TGTGCCAGCAGTTACTGGTCCGTGGGGGATACTGAAGCTTTCTTT | CASSYWSVGDTEAFF
13 | NA | TRBJ2-5 | NA | TRBV7-2 | TGTGCCAGCAGCTTCCGTTTTCAAGAGACCCAGTACTTC | CASSFRFQETQYF
14 | NA | TRBJ2-3 | NA | TRBV5-1 | TGCGCCAGCAGCTTGCAGAAAAGCACAGATACGCAGTATTTT | CASSLQKSTDTQYF
14 | TRBD1 | TRBJ2-7 | NA | TRBV18 | TGTGCCAGCTCACGCCGGGACAGGTGGGACGAGCAGTACTTC | CASSRRDRWDEQYF
17 | TRBD2 | TRBJ2-1 | NA | TRBV2 | TGTGCCAGCTGGCTAGCGGGGGGCCGCACGGGCTACAATGAGCAGTTCTTC | CASWLAGGRTGYNEQFF
15 | NA | TRBJ1-4 | NA | TRBV23-1 | TGCGCCAGCAGTCAAGGAGGCGGGTGTAATGAAAAACTGTTTTTT | CASSQGGGCNEKLFF
15 | NA | TRBJ1-5 | once | TRBV19 | TGTGCCAGTAGTCTCGATAATTATAGCAATCAGCCCCAGCATTTT | CASSLDNYSNQPQHF
16 | NA | TRBJ1-2 | NA | TRBV2 | TGTGCCAGCAGTGTTGAGGTCCAGGGAACTAACTATGGCTACACCTTC | CASSVEVQGTNYGYTF